The rows below give T cell receptor beta chains drawn from one sample of a study of CD8+CD57+ T cells in acquired aplastic anemia. TCRdb recomputed calls from the reads with MiXCR, one row per CDR3 protein. The sample holds 200,000 to 250,000 distinct CDR3 sequences, 30% to 40% seen once. The sample was sorted CD4+, CD8+, or CD8+CD57+ T cells (not recorded which) from PBMCs. The receptors stem from a human donor in good health, serving as a control. Each CDR3 is given with its conserved first and last residue. D genes are given only for firm matches. Size values are once, few and many counts, or a class for expanded clones, and some rows have none.

v_gene	abundance	j_gene	d_gene	CDR3nt	CDR3aa
TRBV29-1	NA	TRBJ2-1	NA	TGCAGCGTACACAGACAGGACTCACCCTTCAATGAGCAGTTCTTC	CSVHRQDSPFNEQFF
TRBV15	many	TRBJ1-2	NA	TGTGCCACCAGCAGAGAAGGGAGGCAGGGCGATGGCTACACCTTC	CATSREGRQGDGYTF
TRBV5-1	many	TRBJ1-6	NA	TGCGCCAGCAGCTTGGAGGGCGTGAATTCACCCCTCCACTTT	CASSLEGVNSPLHF
TRBV24-1	NA	TRBJ2-7	TRBD2	TGTGCCACCAGTGACACTAGCGGGAGGGCCGACGAGCAGTACTTC	CATSDTSGRADEQYF
TRBV7-9	many	TRBJ2-7	NA	TGTGCCAGCAGCTTAGGACGGGAACACGAGCAGTACTTC	CASSLGREHEQYF
TRBV7-9	many	TRBJ2-1	NA	TGTGCCAGCAGCTTTTCGAGAAGTGAGCAGTTCTTC	CASSFSRSEQFF
TRBV9	NA	TRBJ2-7	TRBD1	TGTGCCAGCAGCGTAGGGCAGGGGGCGGTTGAGCAGTACTTC	CASSVGQGAVEQYF
TRBV29-1	NA	TRBJ2-7	NA	TGCAGCGTTGGAGGACTGATGACCTACGAGCAGTACTTC	CSVGGLMTYEQYF
TRBV10-2	NA	TRBJ1-2	TRBD1	TGCGCCAGCAATACAGACCCGGGACAGGGCTATGGCTACACCTTC	CASNTDPGQGYGYTF
TRBV25-1	many	TRBJ1-2	NA	TGTGCCAGCAGTGACCCCTGGACAGCTAACTATGGCTACACCTTC	CASSDPWTANYGYTF
TRBV6-5	NA	TRBJ1-5	NA	TGTGCCAGCAGTTACTCTTACAATACAGGTCAGCCCCAGCATTTT	CASSYSYNTGQPQHF
TRBV6-1	NA	TRBJ2-1	NA	TGTGCCAGCAGCGCCGTCGGAGGATCCTACAATGAGCAGTTCTTC	CASSAVGGSYNEQFF
TRBV25-1	many	TRBJ1-1	NA	TGTGCCAGCAGTGACAGCAGGGGTGGGGACACTGAAGCTTTCTTT	CASSDSRGGDTEAFF
TRBV2	many	TRBJ2-7	TRBD2	TGTGCCAGCACAGGGACTAGCGGGACGGGGGAGCAGTACTTC	CASTGTSGTGEQYF
TRBV6-1	NA	TRBJ1-3	TRBD1	TGTGCCAGCAGTGAAGCGTGGACAGGCTCTGGAAACACCATATATTTT	CASSEAWTGSGNTIYF
TRBV12-3/TRBV12-4	many	TRBJ2-7	NA	TGTGCCAGCAGCCCGGGTGGGAACTACGAGCAGTACTTC	CASSPGGNYEQYF
TRBV19	many	TRBJ2-3	TRBD1	TGTGCCAGTAGTTCCACCACCGGGACAGGGACTAACACAGATACGCAGTATTTT	CASSSTTGTGTNTDTQYF
TRBV20-1	many	TRBJ1-2	TRBD1	TGCAGTGCCCGGGACAGGGATGTAACCCCTAACTATGGCTACACCTTC	CSARDRDVTPNYGYTF
TRBV10-2	many	TRBJ1-1	NA	TGCGCCAGCTTGGGGGGGTCCGGATTGAACACTGAAGCTTTCTTT	CASLGGSGLNTEAFF
TRBV20-1	many	TRBJ1-2	NA	TGCAGTGCAGCTAACTATGGCTACACCTTC	CSAANYGYTF
TRBV6-1	NA	TRBJ1-3	NA	TGTGCCAGCACCAACCCCGGGCGGGGAAACACCACATATTTT	CASTNPGRGNTTYF
TRBV29-1	many	TRBJ1-1	TRBD1	TGCAGCGTTGGGGTCTCGGGACAGGGGGCTTTCTTT	CSVGVSGQGAFF
TRBV20-1	many	TRBJ1-3	NA	TGCAGTGCTAGAATATTGGACGGCCCTAGGGATGGAAACACCATATATTTT	CSARILDGPRDGNTIYF
TRBV12-5	few	TRBJ1-2	NA	TGTGCTAGTGGCCGACGGGCAGGCTATAACTATGGCTACACCTTC	CASGRRAGYNYGYTF
TRBV27	NA	TRBJ1-2	NA	TGTGCCAGCGGTTTATATACAGGGACTTCTGGCTACACCTTC	CASGLYTGTSGYTF
TRBV20-1	many	TRBJ2-5	TRBD2	TGCAGTGCTAGCTCCGTTAATAGCGGGAGTAGAGAGACCCAGTACTTC	CSASSVNSGSRETQYF
TRBV6-4	few	TRBJ1-1	NA	TGTGCCAGCAGCATTGAGATGGGGGAGACTGAAGCTTTCTTT	CASSIEMGETEAFF
TRBV9	many	TRBJ1-1	NA	TGTGCCAGCAGCGTAGTACCGACTATGAACACTGAAGCTTTCTTT	CASSVVPTMNTEAFF